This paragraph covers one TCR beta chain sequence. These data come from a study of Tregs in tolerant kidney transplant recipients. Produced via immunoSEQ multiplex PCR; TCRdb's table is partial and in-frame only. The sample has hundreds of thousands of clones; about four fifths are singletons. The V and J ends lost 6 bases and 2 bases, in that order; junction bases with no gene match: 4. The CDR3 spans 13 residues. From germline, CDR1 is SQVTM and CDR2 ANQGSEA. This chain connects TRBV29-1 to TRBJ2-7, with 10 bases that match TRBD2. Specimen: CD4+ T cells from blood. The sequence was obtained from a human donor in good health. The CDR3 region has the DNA TGCAGCGTGGGAGCGGGAGGGCCCTACGAGCAGTACTTC. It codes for CSVGAGGPYEQYF.